One and the same sample provided the 14 T cell receptor beta chains below, sequenced in a study of blood T cell repertoires in COVID-19. Profiling relied on immunoSEQ multiplex PCR, and the TCRdb table lists in-frame clones only, not all of them. The repertoire holds around 67,000 clones, with around 88% as singletons. Specimen: peripheral blood. These receptor sequences come from an elderly woman with acute or convalescent COVID-19.

The chain joins TRBV5-1 to TRBJ1-3; tentative D call: TRBD1 (5 bases). CDR1 and CDR2 from the germline V gene are SGHRS and YFSETQ. CDR3 length equals 15 residues. The V and J ends lost 2 bases and 2 bases respectively, with 11 bases between them. The CDR3 DNA sequence: TGCGCCAGCAGCTTCCCTCCAGGGACTGGAAACACCATATATTTT. It is translated as CASSFPPGTGNTIYF. Full variable domain (rest looked up from reference TRBV5-1 and TRBJ1-3): KAGVTQTPRYLIKTRGQQVTLSCSPISGHRSVSWYQQTPGQGLQFLFEYFSETQRNKGNFPGRFSGRQFSNSRSEMNVSTLELGDSALYLCASSFPPGTGNTIYFGEGSWLTVV.

The chain uses TRBV6-4 and TRBJ1-6; D uncertain. This CDR3 contains 13 residues. The germline V gene encodes CDR1 MRHNA and CDR2 SNTAGT. V shed 8 bases and J shed 0 bases, with 5 bases lying between them. CDR3 in amino acids: CASASSYNSPLHF. The DNA of the CDR3 is TGTGCCAGCGCCAGCTCCTATAATTCACCCCTCCACTTT.

This chain joins TRBV6-5 and TRBJ1-1, with D possibly being TRBD1 (5 bases). The CDR3 length is 12 residues. Trimming pared 6 bases from V and 5 bases from J, leaving 10 bases between. Germline lookup yields CDR1 MNHEY and CDR2 SVGAGI. The CDR3 coding sequence is TGTGCCAGCAGGGCCGGGGGGACTGAAGCTTTCTTT. Translated, it gives CASRAGGTEAFF.

This clone was recorded once. The chain employs TRBV6-5 and TRBJ2-7; D may be TRBD2 (6 bases). The CDR3 sequence is 14 residues long. Germline V lookup: CDR1 MNHEY, CDR2 SVGAGI. The V and J ends lost 6 bases and 2 bases respectively, with 14 bases between them. The CDR3 DNA sequence: TGTGCCAGCAGCCCGAGGCGGGGACCCTACGAGCAGTACTTC. Its translation: CASSPRRGPYEQYF.

This clone was seen just once. The chain has TRBV5-5 and TRBJ1-4; possibly TRBD1 for D (6 bases). The CDR3 covers 17 residues. V was trimmed by 2 bases and J by 4 bases, leaving 18 bases between them. Germline assignment: CDR1 SGHKS and CDR2 YYEKEE (reference sequence). CDR3 in amino acids: CASSFHQGRALNEKLFF. The CDR3 DNA reads as TGTGCCAGCAGCTTTCATCAGGGGAGGGCTCTTAATGAAAAACTGTTTTTT.

Of note for this clone: Other DNA sequences in the sample encode the same CDR3. J is TRBJ2-2 and V is TRBV30, with D hard to call. CDR1 GTSNPN and CDR2 SVGIG come from the germline V gene (reference sequence). V lost 0 bases, J lost 2 bases, and 7 bases lay in between. CDR3 size: 14 residues. The CDR3: CAWSVQSNTGELFF. CDR3 nucleotides: TGTGCCTGGAGTGTCCAATCCAACACCGGGGAGCTGTTTTTT.

This sequence joins TRBV5-1 and TRBJ2-1; a possible D gene is TRBD2 (7 bases). CDR1 SGHRS and CDR2 YFSETQ come from the germline V gene. This CDR3 is 15 amino acids long. V lost 0 bases and J 7 bases, leaving 14 bases between the germline ends. CDR3: CASSLVWGGRNEQFF. For the CDR3, the DNA is TGCGCCAGCAGCTTGGTGTGGGGGGGCCGTAATGAGCAGTTCTTC.

This clone came up once. Here the CDR3 reads CASSPRQGRAGGGGTGELFF. The CDR3 DNA is TGTGCCAGCAGCCCCCGACAGGGGAGGGCGGGCGGCGGAGGCACCGGGGAGCTGTTTTTT. V gene TRBV9 combines with J gene TRBJ2-2; D may be TRBD1 (8 bases). CDR1 and CDR2 (germline): SGDLS, YYNGEE. This CDR3 has 20 amino acids. V was clipped by 4 bases and J by 4 bases, with 29 bases between them.

The rearrangement joins TRBV18 to TRBJ2-1; perhaps TRBD1 as D (5 bases). V lost 2 bases, J lost 8 bases, and 13 bases lay in between. CDR3 length equals 14 residues. Germline V CDR1 and CDR2: KGHSH, LQKENI. This CDR3 reads CASSPAGIRDEQFF. The CDR3 coding sequence is TGTGCCAGCTCACCAGCAGGGATTCGCGATGAGCAGTTCTTC.

This clone was recorded once. V and J are TRBV7-9 and TRBJ1-2; no reliable D call. Per the germline V gene, CDR1 is SEHNR and CDR2 is FQNEAQ (reference sequence). Trimming cost V 2 bases and J 6 bases, with 16 bases left between them. CDR3 length: 15 residues. The CDR3 region has the DNA TGTGCCAGCAGCTTAACTACGGCTGGCATGGATGGCTACACCTTC. Amino acids: CASSLTTAGMDGYTF.

The V and J genes are TRBV28 and TRBJ2-7; D is unclear. The CDR3 extends over 12 amino acids. V lost 3 bases to trimming and J lost 6 bases, with 9 bases between them. CDR1 and CDR2 (germline): MDHEN, SYDVKM. The CDR3 sequence: CASSFRPGEQYF. As DNA, the CDR3 is TGTGCCAGCAGTTTTAGGCCGGGCGAGCAGTACTTC.

The genes are TRBV5-1 and TRBJ2-5; 7 positions agree with TRBD1. With V trimmed by 1 base and J by 4 bases, 7 bases remained unmatched. There are 15 residues in the CDR3. The germline gives CDR1 SGHRS, CDR2 YFSETQ. CDR3 in DNA: TGCGCCAGCAGCTTGATCGGACAGGCGGCAGAGACCCAGTACTTC. It specifies CASSLIGQAAETQYF.

The rearrangement links TRBV7-2 to TRBJ2-7; 8 bases map to TRBD1. CDR1 is SGHTA and CDR2 is FQGNSA in the germline V gene. The CDR3 is 15 amino acids. V lost 1 base and J lost 2; bases outside the gene matches: 4. CDR3 region: CASSLGQGRTYEQYF. The CDR3 nucleotides read TGTGCCAGCAGCTTAGGACAGGGGCGAACCTACGAGCAGTACTTC.

This rearrangement joins TRBV27 to TRBJ1-6; D is unclear. Per germline, CDR1 MNHEY and CDR2 SMNVEV (reference sequence). The CDR3 is made up of 18 amino acids. The V end was cut by 2 bases, the J end by 7 bases, with 21 bases between. The CDR3 loop is CASSLTSTGSTANSPLHF. The CDR3, as DNA: TGTGCCAGCAGTTTAACTTCTACCGGGTCAACCGCGAATTCACCCCTCCACTTT.